These T cell receptor beta chains were read from a single sample in a study of Ad26.COV2.S vaccination and SARS-CoV-2 variants. Sequencing used immunoSEQ multiplex PCR; TCRdb keeps in-frame clones, though not all of them. This table has around 400,000 clones, approximately 83% appearing once. This specimen was peripheral blood, taken in a trial of Ad26.COV2.S vaccine versus placebo. These receptors came from a person aged 18-60 years who received the Ad26.COV2.S COVID-19 vaccine or a placebo. The CDR3 runs from the conserved cysteine through the conserved F or W. Fields, in order: CDR3 DNA, CDR3 protein, V gene, D gene, clone size, J gene. D genes are given only for firm matches. Some rows mark clone size as missing; the rest say once, few, many or name a class of expanded clone.

TGTGCCAGCAGCCCCGGACAGGGGCACTATGGCTACACCTTC,CASSPGQGHYGYTF,TRBV5-6,TRBD1,NA,TRBJ1-2
TGTGCCAGCAGCTTAGCCTCCTACGAGCAGTACTTC,CASSLASYEQYF,TRBV11-2,NA,NA,TRBJ2-7
TGTGCCAGCACCCCGGCAGTCTGGGATACGCAGTATTTT,CASTPAVWDTQYF,TRBV12-3/TRBV12-4,NA,few,TRBJ2-3
TGTGCCAGCAGTTCGAACCCGGGGGTGCAAGGGAACACCATATATTTT,CASSSNPGVQGNTIYF,TRBV28,NA,once,TRBJ1-3
TGCGCCAGCAGCGGAGAGGGACATGCAGGGGAGACCCAGTACTTC,CASSGEGHAGETQYF,TRBV5-1,NA,few,TRBJ2-5
TGTGCCAGCAGCTTAGGGTCGCCTAGCGGAACCCGGGAACATGAGCAGTTCTTC,CASSLGSPSGTREHEQFF,TRBV7-6,TRBD2,NA,TRBJ2-1
TGTGCCAGCAGTTACTCGCAGCAAAGTTCCTACAATGAGCAGTTCTTC,CASSYSQQSSYNEQFF,TRBV6-8,NA,NA,TRBJ2-1
TGTGCCTGGAGCTCCTCCTTTTGGGTCATTGGGGGCTACACCTTC,CAWSSSFWVIGGYTF,TRBV30,NA,NA,TRBJ1-2
TGTGCCATCAGTGAGTCGATGGCCACTGAAGCTTTCTTT,CAISESMATEAFF,TRBV10-3,NA,NA,TRBJ1-1
TGTGCCAGCAATGGACAGGGGGGTGAGCAGTACTTC,CASNGQGGEQYF,TRBV11-3,TRBD1,NA,TRBJ2-7